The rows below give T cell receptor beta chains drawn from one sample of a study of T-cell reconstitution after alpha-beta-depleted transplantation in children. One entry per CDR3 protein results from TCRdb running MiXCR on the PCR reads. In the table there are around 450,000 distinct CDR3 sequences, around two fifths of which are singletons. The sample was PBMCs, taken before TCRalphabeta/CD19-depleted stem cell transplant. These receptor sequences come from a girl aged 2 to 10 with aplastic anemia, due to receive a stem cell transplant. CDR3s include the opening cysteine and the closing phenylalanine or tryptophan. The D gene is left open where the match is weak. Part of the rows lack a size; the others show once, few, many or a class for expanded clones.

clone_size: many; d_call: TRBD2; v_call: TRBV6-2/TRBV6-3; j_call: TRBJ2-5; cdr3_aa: CASWEGIQETQYF; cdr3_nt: TGTGCCAGCTGGGAGGGGATCCAAGAGACCCAGTACTTC
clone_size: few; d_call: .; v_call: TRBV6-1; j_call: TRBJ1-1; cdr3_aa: CATLRGPQGGSTEAFF; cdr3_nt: TGTGCCACCCTCCGGGGCCCACAGGGAGGGAGCACTGAAGCTTTCTTT
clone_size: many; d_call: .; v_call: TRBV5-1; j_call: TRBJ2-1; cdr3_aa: CASSLEGGGYNEQFF; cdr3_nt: TGCGCCAGCAGCTTGGAGGGCGGCGGTTACAATGAGCAGTTCTTC
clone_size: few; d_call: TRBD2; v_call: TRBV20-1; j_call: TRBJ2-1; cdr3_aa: CSARWTSGMAYNEQFF; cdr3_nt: TGCAGTGCTAGGTGGACTAGCGGGATGGCCTACAATGAGCAGTTCTTC
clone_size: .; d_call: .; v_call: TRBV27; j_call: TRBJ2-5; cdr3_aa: CASSLSQGSQETQYF; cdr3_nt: TGTGCCAGCAGTTTATCGCAGGGGAGCCAAGAGACCCAGTACTTC
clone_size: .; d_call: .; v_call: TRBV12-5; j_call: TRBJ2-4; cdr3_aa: CASGSPEPRGAKNIQYF; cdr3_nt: TGTGCTAGTGGTTCCCCCGAACCGAGGGGAGCCAAAAACATTCAGTACTTC
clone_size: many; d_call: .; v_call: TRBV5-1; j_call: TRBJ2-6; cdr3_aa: CASRDTGANVLTF; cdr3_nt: TGCGCCAGCAGAGATACCGGGGCCAACGTCCTGACTTTC
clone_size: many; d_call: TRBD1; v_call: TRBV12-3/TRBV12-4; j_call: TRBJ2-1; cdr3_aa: CASSLGHRQGARASSYNEQFF; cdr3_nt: TGTGCCAGCAGTTTGGGTCATCGACAGGGGGCGCGGGCTAGCTCCTACAATGAGCAGTTCTTC
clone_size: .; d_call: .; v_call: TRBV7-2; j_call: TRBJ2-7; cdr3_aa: CASSLGRGVLYEQYF; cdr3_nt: TGTGCCAGCAGCTTAGGCAGGGGGGTACTCTACGAGCAGTACTTC
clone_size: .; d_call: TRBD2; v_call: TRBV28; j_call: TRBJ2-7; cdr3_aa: CASSDERESSYEQYF; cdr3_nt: TGTGCCAGCAGTGATGAGCGGGAGAGCTCCTACGAGCAGTACTTC
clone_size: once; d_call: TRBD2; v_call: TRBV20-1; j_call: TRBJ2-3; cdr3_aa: CSASRTSGTDTQYF; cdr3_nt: TGCAGTGCTTCCCGGACTAGCGGAACAGATACGCAGTATTTT
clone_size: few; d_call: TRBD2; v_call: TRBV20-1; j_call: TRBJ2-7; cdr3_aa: CSASPASGRAREQYF; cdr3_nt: TGCAGTGCTAGCCCAGCTAGCGGGAGGGCGCGCGAGCAGTACTTC
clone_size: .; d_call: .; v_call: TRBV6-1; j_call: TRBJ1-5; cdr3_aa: CASSELSGSNQPQHF; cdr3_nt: TGTGCCAGCAGTGAATTGAGCGGGAGCAATCAGCCCCAGCATTTT
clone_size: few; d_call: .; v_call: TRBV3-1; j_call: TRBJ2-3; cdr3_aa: CASSQDTDTQYF; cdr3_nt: TGTGCCAGCTCCCAGGACACAGATACGCAGTATTTT
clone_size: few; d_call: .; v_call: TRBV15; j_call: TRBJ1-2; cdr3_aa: CATSSTELYGYTF; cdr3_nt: TGTGCCACCAGCAGTACAGAGCTATATGGCTACACCTTC
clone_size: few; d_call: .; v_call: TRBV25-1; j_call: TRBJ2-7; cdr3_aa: CASSGGTGSYEQYF; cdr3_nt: TGTGCCAGCAGTGGCGGGACTGGCTCCTACGAGCAGTACTTC
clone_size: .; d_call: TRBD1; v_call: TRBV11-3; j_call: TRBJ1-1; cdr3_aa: CASSLETGAREAFF; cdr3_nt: TGTGCCAGCAGCTTAGAGACAGGGGCCCGTGAAGCTTTCTTT
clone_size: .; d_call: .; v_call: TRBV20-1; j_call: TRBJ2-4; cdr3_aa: CSARQGQDIQYF; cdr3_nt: TGCAGTGCTAGACAGGGGCAGGATATTCAGTACTTC
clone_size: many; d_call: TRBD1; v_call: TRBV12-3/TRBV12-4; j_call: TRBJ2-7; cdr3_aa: CASRPGQGWTYEQYF; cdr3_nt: TGTGCCAGCAGGCCTGGACAGGGCTGGACCTACGAGCAGTACTTC
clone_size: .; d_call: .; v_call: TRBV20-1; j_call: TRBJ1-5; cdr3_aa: CSVRGPRNQPQHF; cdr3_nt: TGCAGTGTACGGGGCCCCCGCAATCAGCCCCAGCATTTT
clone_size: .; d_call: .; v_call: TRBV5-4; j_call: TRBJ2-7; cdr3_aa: CASSLGGRGTSIRAGEQYF; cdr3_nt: TGTGCCAGCAGCTTGGGAGGTCGGGGGACCTCGATCAGGGCGGGCGAGCAGTACTTC
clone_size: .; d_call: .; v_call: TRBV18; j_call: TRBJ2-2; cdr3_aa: CASSPWGLNTGELFF; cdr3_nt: TGTGCCAGCTCACCATGGGGTCTGAACACCGGGGAGCTGTTTTTT
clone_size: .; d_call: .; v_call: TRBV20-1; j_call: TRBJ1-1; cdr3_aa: CSASTGQYTEAFF; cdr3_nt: TGCAGTGCTAGTACAGGCCAGTACACTGAAGCTTTCTTT
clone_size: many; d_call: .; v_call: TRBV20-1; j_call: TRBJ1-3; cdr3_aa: CSAWAASGNTIYF; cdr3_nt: TGCAGTGCTTGGGCCGCCTCTGGAAACACCATATATTTT
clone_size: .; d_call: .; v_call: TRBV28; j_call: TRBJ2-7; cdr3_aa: CASRSSGASSYEQYF; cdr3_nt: TGTGCCAGCAGGTCTTCAGGGGCTAGCTCCTACGAGCAGTACTTC
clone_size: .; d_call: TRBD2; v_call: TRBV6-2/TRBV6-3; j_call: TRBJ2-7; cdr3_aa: CASSYGGSGNEQYF; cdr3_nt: TGTGCCAGCAGTTACGGCGGGAGTGGGAACGAGCAGTACTTC
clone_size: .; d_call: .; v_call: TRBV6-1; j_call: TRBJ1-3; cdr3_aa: CASSRLKPQYPSGNTIYF; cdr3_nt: TGTGCCAGCAGTCGATTAAAACCACAGTACCCCTCTGGAAACACCATATATTTT
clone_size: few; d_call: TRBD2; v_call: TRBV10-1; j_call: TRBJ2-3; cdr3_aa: CASSAGGGTDTQYF; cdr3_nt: TGCGCCAGCAGTGCGGGAGGGGGTACAGATACGCAGTATTTT
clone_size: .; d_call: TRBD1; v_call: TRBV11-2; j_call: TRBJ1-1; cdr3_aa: CASKVPNRGPTEAFF; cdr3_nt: TGTGCCAGCAAAGTTCCGAACAGGGGGCCCACTGAAGCTTTCTTT
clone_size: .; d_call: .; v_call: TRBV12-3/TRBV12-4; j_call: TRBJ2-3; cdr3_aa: CASSPKLDTQYF; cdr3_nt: TGTGCCAGCAGTCCGAAGTTGGATACGCAGTATTTT
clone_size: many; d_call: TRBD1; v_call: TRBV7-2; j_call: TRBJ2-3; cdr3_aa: CASSLTGDVRTDTQYF; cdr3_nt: TGTGCCAGCAGCCTTACAGGGGATGTCCGCACAGATACGCAGTATTTT
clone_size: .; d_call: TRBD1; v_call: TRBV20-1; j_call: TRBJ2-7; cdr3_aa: CSALGDRAREQYF; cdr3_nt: TGCAGTGCTCTGGGCGACAGGGCTCGTGAGCAGTACTTC
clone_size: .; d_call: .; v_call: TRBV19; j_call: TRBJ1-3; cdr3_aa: CASSAQIAFSGNTIYF; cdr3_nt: TGTGCCAGTAGTGCCCAGATAGCCTTCTCTGGAAACACCATATATTTT
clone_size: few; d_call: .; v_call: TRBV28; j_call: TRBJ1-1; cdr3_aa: CASSVGGAHEAFF; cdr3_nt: TGTGCCAGCAGTGTAGGAGGGGCCCATGAAGCTTTCTTT
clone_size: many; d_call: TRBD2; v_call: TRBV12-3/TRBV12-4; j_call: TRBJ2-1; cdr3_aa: CASSKGAGVAYNEQFF; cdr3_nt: TGTGCCAGCAGTAAAGGGGCGGGAGTCGCCTACAATGAGCAGTTCTTC
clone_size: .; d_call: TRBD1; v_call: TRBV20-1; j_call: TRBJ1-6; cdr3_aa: CSARDRTKGADNSPLHF; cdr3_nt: TGCAGTGCTAGAGATCGGACCAAGGGGGCGGATAATTCACCCCTCCACTTT
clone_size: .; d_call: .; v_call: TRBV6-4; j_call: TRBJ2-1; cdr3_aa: CASSDSVFVESERAERSYNEQFF; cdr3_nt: TGTGCCAGCAGTGATTCGGTTTTTGTGGAGAGCGAGCGCGCCGAGCGGTCCTACAATGAGCAGTTCTTC
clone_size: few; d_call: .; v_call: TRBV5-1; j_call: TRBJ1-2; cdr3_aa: CASSLGWEVVDGYTF; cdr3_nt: TGCGCCAGCAGCTTGGGATGGGAAGTCGTGGATGGCTACACCTTC
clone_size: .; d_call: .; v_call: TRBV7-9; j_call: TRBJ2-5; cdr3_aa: CASSSLQGKETQYF; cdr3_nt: TGTGCCAGCAGCTCCCTGCAGGGGAAAGAGACCCAGTACTTC
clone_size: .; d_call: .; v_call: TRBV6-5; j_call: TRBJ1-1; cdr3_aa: CASSYGDGTEAFF; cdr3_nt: TGTGCCAGCAGTTACGGGGACGGCACTGAAGCTTTCTTT
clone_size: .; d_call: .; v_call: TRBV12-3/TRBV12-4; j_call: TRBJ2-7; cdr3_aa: CASRLTMAGEDEQYF; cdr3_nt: TGTGCCAGCCGACTTACGATGGCAGGGGAGGACGAGCAGTACTTC
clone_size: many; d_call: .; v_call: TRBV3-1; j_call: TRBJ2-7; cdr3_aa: CASSQPYDSFRYEQYF; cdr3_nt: TGTGCCAGCAGCCAACCCTACGACTCGTTTCGCTACGAGCAGTACTTC
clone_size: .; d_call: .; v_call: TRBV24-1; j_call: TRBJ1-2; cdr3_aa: CATSDSKGGYGYTF; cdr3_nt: TGTGCCACCAGTGATTCAAAGGGAGGCTATGGCTACACCTTC
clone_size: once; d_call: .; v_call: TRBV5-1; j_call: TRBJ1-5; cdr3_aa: CASAPAYSNQPQHF; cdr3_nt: TGCGCCAGCGCCCCTGCCTATAGCAATCAGCCCCAGCATTTT
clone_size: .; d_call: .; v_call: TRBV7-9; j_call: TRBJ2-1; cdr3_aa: CALAGRRNYNEQFF; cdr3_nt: TGTGCCCTCGCCGGGCGGAGAAACTACAATGAGCAGTTCTTC